This T cell receptor (beta chain) derives from a study of spatial heterogeneity in lung cancer. CDR1 is MGHRA and CDR2 is YSYEKL in the germline V gene. V was cut by 3 bases and J by 5 bases, with 16 bases left in between. The CDR3 loop spans 15 amino acids. TCRdb independently ran MiXCR on the 5' RACE reads; one entry per CDR3 protein. The sample lists approximately 44,000 distinct CDR3 sequences; approximately 14% were seen once. This clonotype was observed many times. Noted time point: sample taken at primary tumor resection. Sequencing of whole RNA from tumor, nontumor lung or frozen PBMC involved no sorting.

The rearrangement joins TRBV4-1 to TRBJ1-1; D perhaps matches TRBD1 (5 bases). This receptor was identified in a male donor with early-stage non-small cell lung cancer. This specimen was PBMCs, taken at surgery. CDR3 protein: CASSQPGPRVTEAFF. The CDR3 DNA sequence: TGCGCCAGCAGCCAGCCCGGGCCCAGGGTTACTGAAGCTTTCTTT.